This TCR beta chain was sequenced for a study of blood T cell repertoires in COVID-19. CDR3 length: 15 amino acids. Trimming removed 4 bases at V and 5 bases at J, with 17 bases between. The germline V gene has CDR1 SGHDN and CDR2 FVKESK. The repertoire was sequenced with immunoSEQ multiplex PCR; TCRdb's copy has only in-frame clones and lacks some. The data contain hundreds of thousands of clones, approximately 88% of them singletons. The sequenced sample consisted of PBMCs or T cells enriched from blood (not recorded which). The TCR sequence derives from a woman under 30 who had recovered from COVID-19. The chain uses TRBV14 and TRBJ1-2; D is uncertain. CDR3 sequence: CASSLASSSLYGYTF. The CDR3 DNA sequence: TGTGCCAGCAGCCTAGCATCCAGCAGCTTATATGGCTACACCTTC. Variable domain in full (rest from reference TRBV14 and TRBJ1-2): EAGVTQFPSHSVIEKGQTVTLRCDPISGHDNLYWYRRVMGKEIKFLLHFVKESKQDESGMPNNRFLAERTGGTYSTLKVQPAELEDSGVYFCASSLASSSLYGYTFGSGTRLTVV.